Included here is one T cell receptor (beta chain) sequence, with context. The specificity of this receptor is unknown. Per-base quality was not reported, and no clone a single base away is much larger than it. This sample was included in a study of blood T cell repertoires in COVID-19 (dated by TCRdb to the early 2020s). Background for the entire study: Collaborator samples came from the United States, Italy and Spain and covered acute and convalescent phases of COVID-19. The prospective study material was composed of cDNA or gDNA derived from T cells, B-cell-depleted T cells, or PBMCs. The dataset comprised deeply sampled blood TCRbeta repertoires from subjects exposed to, actively infected with, or recovered from COVID-19. The repertoires were released in a freely available public database meant as a resource for research on the immune response to SARS-CoV-2. Samples came from the ongoing ImmuneRACE study (first 160 participants) plus 1,254 subjects from 6 global collaborators. Nearly every sample came with metadata listing a de-identified subject ID, COVID-19 status, age in years and sex. HLA class I and class II types, where available, came from metadata supplied by the sample provider rather than from assay-based typing.

TCRbeta CDR3 regions were amplified from genomic DNA by means of the immunoSEQ Assay, a bias-controlled multiplex PCR. The authors' pipeline ran thus. The number of nucleated cells in each sample was estimated by amplification of reference gene primers within the assay. To quantify the absolute abundance of each unique TCRbeta CDR3 rearrangement, sequence reads were collapsed and filtered. For each sample, productive Simpson clonality was calculated as the square root of Simpson's diversity index across productive rearrangements. TCRdb carries this immuneACCESS record with in-frame sequences only. Its versions omit some clonotypes, under half of them owing to an unresolved V gene in the studies checked, with the rest unexplained. V, J and clone size are taken as reported in that table, and D and trimming were inferred from the DNA itself. Recorded for this sample are approximately 500,000 clones; 70% to 90% of them occurred a single time. Jointly, the top ten make up approximately 2.9% of the sample.

Collaborating institutions collected whole blood in K2EDTA tubes following their own protocols. For TCRbeta analysis, collaborator samples were shipped as frozen whole blood, as isolated PBMCs, or as DNA extracted from either sample type. General findings and caveats noted by the study authors: The quantity of clinical and demographic metadata differed by source and by participant and was supplied without curation.

Material for sequencing was peripheral blood. This TCR was sampled from a human donor in a cohort sampled during active COVID-19.

Here the CDR3 is given as CASSLMGSRNEQYF. In nucleotide form, the sequence is TGTGCCAGCAGCTTAATGGGGAGTCGGAACGAGCAGTACTTC. Here the chain combines TRBV7-3 and TRBJ2-7; the best D guess is TRBD2, with 5 bases matching. CDR1 and CDR2 are drawn from the germline V gene: SGHTA, FQGTGA. Trimming takes 1 base from V and 5 bases from J, and the germline ends sit 12 bases apart. The CDR3 spans 14 residues, from the cysteine through the phenylalanine. The CDR3 DNA has 42 bases and is translated from base 1. Full variable domain (CDR3 extended with the reference TRBV7-3 and TRBJ2-7 proteins): GAGVSQTPSNKVTEKGKYVELRCDPISGHTALYWYRQSLGQGPEFLIYFQGTGAADDSGLPNDRFFAVRPEGSVSTLKIQRTERGDSAVYLCASSLMGSRNEQYFGPGTRLTVT.